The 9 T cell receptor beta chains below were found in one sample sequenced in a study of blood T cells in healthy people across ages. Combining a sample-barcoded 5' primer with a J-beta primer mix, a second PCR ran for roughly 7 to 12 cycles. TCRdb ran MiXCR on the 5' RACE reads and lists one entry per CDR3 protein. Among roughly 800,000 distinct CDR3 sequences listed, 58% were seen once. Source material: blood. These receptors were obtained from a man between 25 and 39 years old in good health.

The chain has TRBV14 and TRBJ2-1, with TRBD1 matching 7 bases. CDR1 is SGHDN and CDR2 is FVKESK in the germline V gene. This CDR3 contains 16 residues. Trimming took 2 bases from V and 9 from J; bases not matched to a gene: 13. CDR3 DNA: TGTGCCAGCAGCCAAAGAAAGGACAGGTCCCTGGGTGAGCAGTTCTTC. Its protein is CASSQRKDRSLGEQFF.

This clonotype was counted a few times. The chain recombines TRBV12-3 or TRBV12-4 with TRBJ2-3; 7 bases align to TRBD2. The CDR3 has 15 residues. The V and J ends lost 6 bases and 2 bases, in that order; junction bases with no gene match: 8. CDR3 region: CASRHLAASTDTQYF. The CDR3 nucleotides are TGTGCCAGCAGACATCTAGCGGCCTCCACAGATACGCAGTATTTT.

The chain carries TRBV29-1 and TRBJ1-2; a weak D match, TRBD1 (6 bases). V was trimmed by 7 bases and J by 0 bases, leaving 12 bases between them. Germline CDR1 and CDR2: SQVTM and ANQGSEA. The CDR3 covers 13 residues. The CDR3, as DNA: TGCAGCGGATCCAGGGGAACTAACTATGGCTACACCTTC. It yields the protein CSGSRGTNYGYTF.

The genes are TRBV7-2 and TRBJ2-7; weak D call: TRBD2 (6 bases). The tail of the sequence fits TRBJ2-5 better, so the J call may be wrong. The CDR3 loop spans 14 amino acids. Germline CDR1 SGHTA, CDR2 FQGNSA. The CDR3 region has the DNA TGTGCCAGCAGCTTAGATGGGGGGAGTAGGACCCAGTACTTC. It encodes CASSLDGGSRTQYF.

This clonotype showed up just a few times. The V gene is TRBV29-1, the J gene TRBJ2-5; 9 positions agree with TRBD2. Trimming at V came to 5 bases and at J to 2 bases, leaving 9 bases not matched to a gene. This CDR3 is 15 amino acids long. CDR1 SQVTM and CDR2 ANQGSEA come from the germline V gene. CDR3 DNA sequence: TGCAGCGTTCGTCCTCTAGCGGGACTGCAAGAGACCCAGTACTTC. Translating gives CSVRPLAGLQETQYF. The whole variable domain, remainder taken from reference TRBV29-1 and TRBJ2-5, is SAVISQKPSRDICQRGTSLTIQCQVDSQVTMMFWYRQQPGQSLTLIATANQGSEATYESGFVIDKFPISRPNLTFSTLTVSNMSPEDSSIYLCSVRPLAGLQETQYFGPGTRLLVL.

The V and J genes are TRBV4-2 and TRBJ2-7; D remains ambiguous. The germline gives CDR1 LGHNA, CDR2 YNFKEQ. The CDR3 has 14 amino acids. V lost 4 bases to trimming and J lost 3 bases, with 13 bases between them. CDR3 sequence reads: CASSRTAQNYEQYF. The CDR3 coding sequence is TGTGCCAGCAGCCGTACAGCTCAGAACTACGAGCAGTACTTC.

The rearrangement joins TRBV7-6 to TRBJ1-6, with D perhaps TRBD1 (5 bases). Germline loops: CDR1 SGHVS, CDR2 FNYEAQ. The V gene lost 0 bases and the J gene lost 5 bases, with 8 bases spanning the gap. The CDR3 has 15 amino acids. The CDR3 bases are TGTGCCAGCAGCTTAGCCAGGGTGGATAATTCACCCCTCCACTTT. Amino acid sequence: CASSLARVDNSPLHF.

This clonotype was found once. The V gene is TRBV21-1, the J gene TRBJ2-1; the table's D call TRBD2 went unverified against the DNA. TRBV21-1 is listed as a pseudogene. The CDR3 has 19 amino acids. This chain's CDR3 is CASSYRMDSGGARDNEQFF. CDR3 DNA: TGTGCCAGCAGCTATCGAATGGATAGCGGGGGGGCCAGGGACAATGAGCAGTTCTTC.

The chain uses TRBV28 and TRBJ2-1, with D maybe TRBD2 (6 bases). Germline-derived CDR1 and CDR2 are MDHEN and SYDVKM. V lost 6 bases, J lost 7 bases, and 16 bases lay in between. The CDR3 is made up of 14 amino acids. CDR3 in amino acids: CASRWTGLGNEQFF. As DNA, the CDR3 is TGTGCCAGCAGATGGACGGGACTCGGGAATGAGCAGTTCTTC.